Listed here is a single T cell receptor beta chain. Its antigen is still unknown. The sample is drawn from a study of CD8 T cells in ankylosing spondylitis. Study observations and caveats: A motif in TCR beta, a set of eight highly homologous variants, appeared characteristic of ankylosing spondylitis blood. Clones linked to disease, bearing a CD8+ phenotype, were relatively rare in peripheral blood.

TCRdb re-called the 5' RACE reads with MiXCR, one entry per CDR3 protein. This sample yields approximately 540,000 distinct CDR3 sequences, of which about 12% are seen a single time; under 7.5% belongs to the top ten. V lost 6 bases, J lost 5 bases, and 17 bases lay in between. Germline CDR1 LNHDA, CDR2 SQIVND (reference sequence). This CDR3 is 15 amino acids long. The chain uses TRBV19 and TRBJ2-1; possible D gene TRBD2, 5 bases. The TCR sequence derives from a male donor with ankylosing spondylitis. The sample was blood, either unsorted or a sorted T cell fraction (not recorded which). CDR3 loop: CASSKYGGAHNEQFF. CDR3 nucleotide sequence: TGTGCCAGTAGCAAGTATGGAGGAGCACACAATGAGCAGTTCTTC. Full variable domain (missing parts from reference TRBV19 and TRBJ2-1): DGGITQSPKYLFRKEGQNVTLSCEQNLNHDAMYWYRQDPGQGLRLIYYSQIVNDFQKGDIAEGYSVSREKKESFPLTVTSAQKNPTAFYLCASSKYGGAHNEQFFGPGTRLTVL.